The rows below give T cell receptor beta chains drawn from one sample of a study of beta chain features in type 1 diabetes. Sequencing was performed with immunoSEQ multiplex PCR; in TCRdb, only in-frame clones are kept and a portion is missing. The table has about 28,000 clones, 65% seen once; the top ten hold about 2.2%. Sequencing input: Tregs from blood. These receptors were collected from a woman in her 30s with type 1 diabetes. Each CDR3 is given with its conserved first and last residue. The D gene is left open where the match is weak. Clone size is not always given. Where it is, it says once, few, many or a class for expanded clones.

d_call j_call clone_size v_call cdr3_aa cdr3_nt
NA TRBJ2-7 NA TRBV5-6 CASSSFVSRGYYEQYF TGTGCCAGCAGCTCGTTCGTAAGCAGGGGTTACTACGAGCAGTACTTC
TRBD2 TRBJ2-1 NA TRBV4-1 CASSPRAGTSGYNEQFF TGCGCCAGCAGCCCCCGTGCGGGGACTAGCGGCTACAATGAGCAGTTCTTC
NA TRBJ2-4 once TRBV5-5 CASSLGGAKNIQYF TGTGCCAGCAGCTTGGGCGGGGCCAAAAACATTCAGTACTTC
TRBD1 TRBJ2-7 NA TRBV6-6 CASSHGDRPYEQYF TGTGCCAGCAGCCACGGGGACAGGCCCTACGAGCAGTACTTC
NA TRBJ1-1 NA TRBV30 CAWSYRRGNTEAFF TGTGCCTGGAGTTACCGCAGGGGGAACACTGAAGCTTTCTTT
TRBD2 TRBJ2-3 NA TRBV28 CASSLISGLAPDTQYF TGTGCCAGCAGTTTAATTTCGGGACTAGCCCCAGATACGCAGTATTTT
TRBD1 TRBJ2-2 NA TRBV7-7 CASSLGQVNTGELFF TGTGCTAGCAGCTTGGGACAGGTTAACACCGGGGAGCTGTTTTTT
NA TRBJ2-7 NA TRBV28 CASSFRQGYEQYF TGTGCCAGCAGTTTTCGGCAGGGCTACGAGCAGTACTTC
TRBD2 TRBJ2-7 NA TRBV10-3 CAISEGVVAGARYEQYF TGTGCCATCAGTGAGGGTGTTGTAGCGGGAGCTCGGTACGAGCAGTACTTC
NA TRBJ2-7 NA TRBV6-5 CASSYSIPSNAYEQYF TGTGCCAGCAGTTACTCGATACCCAGTAACGCCTACGAGCAGTACTTC
TRBD2 TRBJ2-7 NA TRBV5-4 CASSDRDYLGEQYF TGTGCCAGCAGCGATCGGGACTACCTGGGCGAGCAGTACTTC
NA TRBJ2-1 once TRBV4-2 CASSQRGYNEQFF TGTGCCAGCAGCCAACGGGGGTACAATGAGCAGTTCTTC
TRBD1 TRBJ1-2 NA TRBV29-1 CSVAVRQGGYGYTF TGCAGCGTGGCGGTGAGACAGGGAGGCTATGGCTACACCTTC
TRBD2 TRBJ2-1 NA TRBV6-5 CASSPGGSLAVKQFF TGTGCCAGCAGTCCCGGGGGGAGTCTAGCGGTAAAGCAGTTCTTC
TRBD2 TRBJ2-1 NA TRBV7-2 CASSLVWGAGGSSYNEQFF TGTGCCAGCAGCTTAGTGTGGGGAGCGGGGGGAAGCTCCTACAATGAGCAGTTCTTC
NA TRBJ2-3 NA TRBV5-1 CASSLGTGLADTQYF TGCGCCAGCAGCTTGGGCACAGGGCTGGCAGATACGCAGTATTTT
NA TRBJ1-1 once TRBV19 CASSIGRKGGVPNTEAFF TGTGCCAGTAGTATCGGGAGGAAGGGGGGGGTTCCGAACACTGAAGCTTTCTTT
NA TRBJ1-5 NA TRBV19 CASSMVTGLYSNQPQHF TGTGCCAGTAGCATGGTTACAGGGTTATATAGCAATCAGCCCCAGCATTTT
TRBD2 TRBJ2-5 NA TRBV18 CASSPRSGRGQETQYF TGTGCCAGCTCACCACGGAGCGGGAGAGGGCAAGAGACCCAGTACTTC
TRBD2 TRBJ2-1 few TRBV6-5 CASSLAGGERFF TGTGCCAGCAGCTTAGCGGGCGGCGAGCGGTTCTTC
TRBD1 TRBJ1-1 NA TRBV20-1 CSGDRGRAFF TGCAGTGGAGACAGGGGGCGAGCTTTCTTT
NA TRBJ1-3 once TRBV29-1 CSVEVGPGNTIYF TGCAGCGTTGAGGTTGGCCCGGGAAACACCATATATTTT
NA TRBJ2-1 NA TRBV7-3 CASSSTGYNEQFF TGTGCCAGCAGCTCGACAGGATACAATGAGCAGTTCTTC
NA TRBJ1-2 NA TRBV5-7 CASRGEGGRKKGYTF TGTGCCAGCAGGGGGGAGGGCGGAAGGAAGAAGGGCTACACCTTC
TRBD1 TRBJ2-7 NA TRBV6-6 CASSHGDRPYEQYF TGTGCCAGCAGCCACGGGGACAGGCCCTACGAGCAGTACTTC
NA TRBJ1-5 NA TRBV19 CASSIDQVQPQHF TGTGCCAGTAGTATAGATCAGGTACAGCCCCAGCATTTT
TRBD1 TRBJ1-1 NA TRBV19 CASVNRGMNTEAFF TGTGCCAGTGTCAACAGGGGGATGAACACTGAAGCTTTCTTT
TRBD2 TRBJ2-5 NA TRBV27 CASSFGGRVETQYF TGTGCCAGCAGTTTCGGCGGGAGGGTGGAGACCCAGTACTTC
NA TRBJ1-1 NA TRBV29-1 CSVDRGPLAFF TGCAGCGTTGACAGGGGTCCTCTGGCTTTCTTT
NA TRBJ2-3 few TRBV5-5 CASSFGTFADTQYF TGTGCCAGCAGCTTCGGGACTTTCGCAGATACGCAGTATTTT
NA TRBJ2-5 NA TRBV6-1 CASQSSETQYF TGTGCCAGCCAGTCCTCGGAGACCCAGTACTTC